This TCR beta chain comes out of a study of blood T cell repertoires in COVID-19. This clone has just one count. In the original analysis: It was from reference gene primer amplification that nucleated cell counts were estimated. Repertoires were generated with immunoSEQ multiplex PCR, while TCRdb's copy carries only in-frame clones and drops some. V and J calls and clone size are those listed in that table; D and trimming were worked out from the DNA. The data contain some 140,000 clones, about 80% of them seen just once; the ten biggest clones take up approximately 3.5%. V was clipped by 6 bases and J by 7 bases, with 9 bases between them. Germline V CDR1 and CDR2: SNHLY, FYNNEI. This CDR3 spans 11 amino acids.

The chain recombines TRBV2 with TRBJ1-1, with D perhaps matching TRBD1 (6 bases). The sample was peripheral blood. The sequence derives from a man aged 55 to 70 with acute or convalescent COVID-19. The CDR3 nucleotides read TGTGCCAGCAGACAGGGCATTGAAGCTTTCTTT. Its translation: CASRQGIEAFF.